This is a list of T cell receptor beta chains from one sample in a study of OX40 agonist ivuxolimab in advanced cancers. The method was immunoSEQ multiplex PCR; TCRdb's version includes in-frame clones alone and lacks a portion of them. In the table there are 15,000 to 20,000 clones, 90% of which are singletons. Sequenced here: CD4+ or CD8+ T cells sorted from blood, sampled in a trial of the OX40 agonist ivuxolimab. These TCRs come from an adult with an advanced solid tumor such as melanoma, head and neck, liver or kidney cancer. CDR3s include the opening cysteine and the closing phenylalanine or tryptophan. Size is stated for part of the rows, as once, few or many counts, or as a class when the clone is expanded.

V gene: TRBV6-1; clone size: NA; J gene: TRBJ1-1; CDR3 protein: CASSEEVRNTEAFF
V gene: TRBV19; clone size: NA; J gene: TRBJ1-2; CDR3 protein: CASGTVWDYGYTF
V gene: TRBV5-6; clone size: NA; J gene: TRBJ2-7; CDR3 protein: CASSLGTSTVSSYEQYF
V gene: TRBV19; clone size: NA; J gene: TRBJ1-1; CDR3 protein: CASSLYGTGNTEAFF
V gene: TRBV11-3; clone size: NA; J gene: TRBJ2-7; CDR3 protein: CASSYRGTGGKEQYF
V gene: TRBV27; clone size: once; J gene: TRBJ2-1; CDR3 protein: CASSSSGLLNEQFF
V gene: TRBV25-1; clone size: NA; J gene: TRBJ2-1; CDR3 protein: CASSVGGGYNEQFF
V gene: TRBV27; clone size: NA; J gene: TRBJ2-1; CDR3 protein: CASSSGLAGYNEQFF
V gene: TRBV6-5; clone size: NA; J gene: TRBJ2-7; CDR3 protein: CASRGPYEQYF
V gene: TRBV6-5; clone size: once; J gene: TRBJ2-3; CDR3 protein: CASTGSGEITDTQYF
V gene: TRBV6-5; clone size: NA; J gene: TRBJ1-5; CDR3 protein: CASSYGMYQPQHF
V gene: TRBV4-1; clone size: NA; J gene: TRBJ2-1; CDR3 protein: CASSLRDRIYNEQFF
V gene: TRBV9; clone size: NA; J gene: TRBJ2-1; CDR3 protein: CASQGQGTNEQFF
V gene: TRBV4-3; clone size: NA; J gene: TRBJ2-1; CDR3 protein: CASSQGLAGDNEQFF
V gene: TRBV27; clone size: NA; J gene: TRBJ2-2; CDR3 protein: CASSLSAAGELFF
V gene: TRBV19; clone size: NA; J gene: TRBJ2-3; CDR3 protein: CASSIDLAGYTTDTQYF
V gene: TRBV6-1; clone size: NA; J gene: TRBJ2-7; CDR3 protein: CASSVRDTGTTEQYF
V gene: TRBV28; clone size: NA; J gene: TRBJ2-1; CDR3 protein: CASTLPIRDREDNEQFF
V gene: TRBV27; clone size: NA; J gene: TRBJ2-3; CDR3 protein: CASSLLGGRGTDTQYF
V gene: TRBV4-3; clone size: NA; J gene: TRBJ2-1; CDR3 protein: CASSQVTAPRGSYNEQFF
V gene: TRBV27; clone size: NA; J gene: TRBJ1-1; CDR3 protein: CASSFLENTEAFF
V gene: TRBV6-5; clone size: NA; J gene: TRBJ2-6; CDR3 protein: CASSRTGEGANVLTF